These T cell receptor beta chains were read from a single sample in a study of siplizumab effects on memory and regulatory T cells. Data came from immunoSEQ multiplex PCR; TCRdb stores just in-frame clones and leaves some out. The table shows about 120,000 clones, with approximately 94% occurring only once. The sequenced sample was non-Treg CD4+ T cells sorted from blood. These receptors all come from a human donor in good health. Both conserved end residues are part of each CDR3. The D gene is left open where the match is weak.

v_gene,d_gene,CDR3aa
TRBV5-1,TRBD1,CASNNGQGSTDTQYF
TRBV27,.,CASSSTDTQYF
TRBV10-3,.,CAIKGGQGNTEAFF
TRBV25-1,.,CASSHPGANEKLFF
TRBV27,.,CASSGGTIGQPQHF
TRBV19,.,CASSFTGTQYEQYF
TRBV7-9,TRBD2,CASSLPGLARETQYF
TRBV5-4,TRBD2,CASSLSGRDYEQYF
TRBV18,.,CASSVMEGQSGNTEAFF
TRBV19,TRBD1,CASSMGQGALDTGELFF
TRBV15,TRBD1,CATSRDRVQETQYF
TRBV7-9,.,CASRKERVDSPLGRNIQYF
TRBV28,TRBD2,CASSPAGGNEQFF
TRBV18,TRBD1,CASSPGQGVAEAFF
TRBV7-7,.,CASSRRGDTGELFF
TRBV11-2,.,CASSLNGDTEAFF
TRBV30,.,CAWSVGSYYNQPQHF
TRBV6-1,.,CAKTGGGGFSYEQYF
TRBV2,.,CASSGSRRITEAFF
TRBV6-5,.,CASSYFSSMGGELFF
TRBV6-5,.,CASTTNTQGNTIYF
TRBV9,TRBD2,CASSVALPGGPGETQYF
TRBV6-1,TRBD1,CASSEPGQGSDEQYF
TRBV4-1,.,CASSQSTGRRGETQYF
TRBV7-9,.,CASSLLGGGYEQYF
TRBV28,.,CASGSTFKNTEAFF
TRBV6-6,.,CASSFARGSSYNEQFF
TRBV6-5,TRBD1,CASTSIGTGVDEQYF
TRBV12-5,TRBD2,CASGLTGTSGWYNEQFF
TRBV18,.,CASSPGAEMYEQYF
TRBV10-3,TRBD2,CAISETRLANEQFF